The next 20 T cell receptor beta chains were all read from a single sample in a study of blood T cell repertoires in COVID-19 (dated by TCRdb to 2019 to 2021). Library preparation was by the immunoSEQ multiplex PCR assay. Here the immuneACCESS table is served through TCRdb, limited to in-frame sequences with V and J called. Missing clones are a known gap in these copies; in checked studies unresolved V genes cover under half, and the rest lacks a known reason. Across this sample there are fewer than 400,000 clones, with roughly 89% seen only once. The ten most abundant clones make up approximately 2% of the sample. The sample taken for sequencing was peripheral blood. These receptor sequences come from a woman aged 25 to 39 with COVID-19, enrolled during active disease.

This clone was seen only once. This chain links TRBV27 with TRBJ1-6; possibly TRBD1 for D (5 bases). V shed 2 bases and J shed 3 bases, with 11 bases lying between them. This CDR3 spans 16 amino acids. Germline V CDR1 and CDR2: MNHEY, SMNVEV (reference sequence). CDR3 sequence (DNA): TGTGCCAGCAGTTTACAAGGGGACTACTATAATTCACCCCTCCACTTT. It specifies CASSLQGDYYNSPLHF.

This rearrangement joins TRBV5-1 to TRBJ1-6; possible D gene TRBD1, 5 bases. The CDR3 totals 15 residues. Trimming pared 6 bases from V and 0 bases from J, leaving 10 bases between. From germline, CDR1 is SGHRS and CDR2 YFSETQ. The CDR3 DNA follows: TGCGCCAGCACCCTCGGGGGCTCCTATAATTCACCCCTCCACTTT. Translated: CASTLGGSYNSPLHF.

J is TRBJ1-1 and V is TRBV4-1; a possible D gene is TRBD1 (5 bases). The CDR3 loop spans 17 amino acids. Looked up from germline, CDR1 is MGHRA and CDR2 is YSYEKL. Between the trimmed V and J ends, which lost 3 bases and 0 bases, there was a span of 17 bases. The CDR3 DNA reads TGCGCCAGCAGCCATTTACCGGGGCCGGGAGTGAACACTGAAGCTTTCTTT. Translated, it gives CASSHLPGPGVNTEAFF.

This clone has just a few counts. In DNA form, the CDR3 reads TGTGCCAGCAGCTTAAGCGGCGGCCAGCCCCAGCATTTT. Translating gives CASSLSGGQPQHF. The chain has TRBV11-3 and TRBJ1-5, with unresolved D. Germline-derived CDR1 and CDR2 are SGHNT and YENEEA. Between the trimmed V and J ends, which lost 2 bases and 7 bases, there was a span of 9 bases. CDR3 length: 13 residues. The full variable domain, in which reference TRBV11-3 and TRBJ1-5 provide the parts outside the CDR3, is EAGVVQSPRYKIIEKKQPVAFWCNPISGHNTLYWYLQNLGQGPELLIRYENEEAVDDSQLPKDRFSAERLKGVDSTLKIQPAELGDSAVYLCASSLSGGQPQHFGDGTRLSIL.

The rearrangement joins TRBV5-6 to TRBJ1-4, with 9 bases lining up with TRBD1. The CDR3 is 14 amino acids. After removal of 4 bases from V and 6 bases from J, the junction contained 4 bases not matched to a gene. Germline CDR1 reads SGHDT; CDR2 reads YYEEEE. The CDR3 loop is CASSATGGHEKLFF. The CDR3 DNA reads as TGTGCCAGCAGCGCCACAGGGGGCCATGAAAAACTGTTTTTT.

This chain connects TRBV27 to TRBJ2-3; D is possibly TRBD1 (6 bases). In germline, CDR1 is MNHEY, CDR2 SMNVEV (reference sequence). This CDR3 has 16 amino acids. V was shortened by 4 bases and J by 2 bases, with 16 bases between the two germline ends. CDR3 sequence: CASSSYRVGSTDTQYF. The CDR3 bases are TGTGCCAGCAGTTCTTACAGGGTAGGGTCCACAGATACGCAGTATTTT.

The CDR3 DNA sequence: TGTGCCACGACGACGAGGAGAAGTACCGGGGAGCTGTTTTTT. It yields the protein CATTTRRSTGELFF. The chain links TRBV19 to TRBJ2-2; no firm D call. The germline V and J ends were trimmed by 10 bases and 5 bases, with 17 bases remaining between them. The germline V gene has CDR1 LNHDA and CDR2 SQIVND (reference sequence). The CDR3 contains 14 residues.

The chain carries TRBV5-1 and TRBJ2-3; 10 nucleotides agree with TRBD1. Germline V gene data show CDR1 as SGHRS and CDR2 as YFSETQ. Trimming removed 0 bases from V and 2 bases from J; junction bases left unmatched: 3. This CDR3 region has 16 residues. The CDR3 bases are TGCGCCAGCAGCTTGGGACAGGGGGCCGACACAGATACGCAGTATTTT. Encoded protein: CASSLGQGADTDTQYF.

This clone was detected a few times. The CDR3 sequence is CASRGGTGGAGELFF. The CDR3 coding sequence is TGTGCCAGCAGGGGCGGGACAGGGGGTGCCGGGGAGCTGTTTTTT. V gene TRBV6-9 combines with J gene TRBJ2-2; TRBD1 matches 11 bases. In germline, CDR1 is MNHGY, CDR2 SVAAGI. Trimming cost V 6 bases and J 6 bases; bases outside gene matches: 6. CDR3 size: 15 residues.

The rearrangement uses TRBV9 and TRBJ2-3, with 11 bases identical to TRBD2. The CDR3 has 16 amino acids. The V and J ends lost 0 bases and 4 bases, in that order; junction bases with no gene match: 4. Germline V gives CDR1 SGDLS, CDR2 YYNGEE. CDR3: CASSVGSGGASDTQYF. In nucleotides, the CDR3 is TGTGCCAGCAGCGTAGGTAGCGGGGGGGCTTCAGATACGCAGTATTTT.

V is TRBV5-5 and J is TRBJ2-1; 9 nucleotides align to TRBD2. V was clipped by 4 bases and J by 0 bases; unmatched bases: 14. The CDR3 totals 19 residues. Germline assignment: CDR1 SGHKS and CDR2 YYEKEE (reference sequence). The CDR3 nucleotides are TGTGCCAGCAGCGCCCGCGGGATTAGCGGGGGAGGCTCCTACAATGAGCAGTTCTTC. Translated: CASSARGISGGGSYNEQFF. Looking up the rest from reference TRBV5-5 and TRBJ2-1 gives the full variable domain: DAGVTQSPTHLIKTRGQQVTLRCSPISGHKSVSWYQQVLGQGPQFIFQYYEKEERGRGNFPDRFSARQFPNYSSELNVNALLLGDSALYLCASSARGISGGGSYNEQFFGPGTRLTVL.

This chain uses TRBV5-1 with TRBJ2-2; D may be TRBD2 (5 bases). V lost 2 bases and J lost 4, with 12 bases in between. Germline V gene data show CDR1 as SGHRS and CDR2 as YFSETQ. The CDR3 is 15 residues long. CDR3 DNA: TGCGCCAGCAGCTTAGCGGTTTTGGGCACCGGGGAGCTGTTTTTT. It translates to CASSLAVLGTGELFF.

The rearrangement links TRBV28 to TRBJ1-2; D is unresolved. Germline V lookup: CDR1 MDHEN, CDR2 SYDVKM. This CDR3 is 17 amino acids long. The V end was cut by 6 bases, the J end by 0 bases, with 20 bases between. The CDR3 sequence: CASRRLEGIVSNYGYTF. The CDR3, as DNA: TGTGCCAGCAGAAGACTTGAAGGTATCGTCTCTAACTATGGCTACACCTTC.

DNA for the CDR3: TGTGCCACCAGTGATCCAAGCGCTAGCGGGGGGTACAATGAGCAGTTCTTC. Residues: CATSDPSASGGYNEQFF. The chain employs TRBV24-1 and TRBJ2-1; 11 bases align to TRBD2. Germline CDR1 KGHDR, CDR2 SFDVKD. CDR3 length: 17 amino acids. Unmatched junction bases numbered 7, after V lost 3 bases and J lost 4 bases.

In this sample, this clone turned up once. V is TRBV4-1 and J is TRBJ1-5, with TRBD1 identical over 8 bases. The CDR3 spans 18 residues. CDR1 is MGHRA, CDR2 YSYEKL, per germline. Losses at the gene ends were 2 bases for V and 5 bases for J; bases not matched to a gene: 14. The CDR3 sequence: CASSQIGQGRGRDQPQHF. CDR3 in DNA: TGCGCCAGCAGCCAAATAGGACAGGGAAGGGGTCGAGATCAGCCCCAGCATTTT.

This CDR3 is CASSLGTGGGYTF. CDR3 bases: TGTGCCAGCAGTCTCGGGACAGGGGGAGGCTACACCTTC. The chain links TRBV7-9 to TRBJ1-2; 11 bases agree with TRBD1. After removal of 6 bases from V and 8 bases from J, the junction contained 5 bases not matched to a gene. Germline-derived CDR1 and CDR2 are SEHNR and FQNEAQ (reference sequence). The CDR3 is made up of 13 amino acids.

The V and J genes are TRBV2 and TRBJ1-2; D possibly corresponds to TRBD1 (6 bases). This CDR3 spans 11 amino acids. The germline V gene has CDR1 SNHLY and CDR2 FYNNEI. V was cut by 10 bases and J by 6 bases, with 12 bases left in between. The CDR3, as DNA: TGTGCCACCAACAGGGACCATGGCTACACCTTC. Amino acids: CATNRDHGYTF. The full variable domain, rest sourced from reference TRBV2 and TRBJ1-2, is EPEVTQTPSHQVTQMGQEVILRCVPISNHLYFYWYRQILGQKVEFLVSFYNNEISEKSEIFDDQFSVERPDGSNFTLKIRSTKLEDSAMYFCATNRDHGYTFGSGTRLTVV.

V gene TRBV19 combines with J gene TRBJ1-1; a weak D match, TRBD1 (6 bases). V was cut by 6 bases and J by 1 base, with 12 bases left in between. Per the germline V gene, CDR1 is LNHDA and CDR2 is SQIVND (reference sequence). The CDR3 has 14 amino acids. CDR3 nucleotides: TGTGCCAGTAGGAACAGGGTTGAGAACACTGAAGCTTTCTTT. Translation: CASRNRVENTEAFF.

This chain joins TRBV5-4 and TRBJ2-5; no definite D call. CDR3 size: 14 residues. V lost 0 bases, J lost 1 base, and 7 bases lay in between. Germline-derived CDR1 and CDR2 are SGHNT and YYREEE (reference sequence). The CDR3, as DNA: TGTGCCAGCAGCTTGGCTGGCACCCAAGAGACCCAGTACTTC. Residues: CASSLAGTQETQYF.

The chain links TRBV2 to TRBJ1-5; possibly TRBD1 for D (6 bases). Germline values: CDR1 SNHLY, CDR2 FYNNEI. The CDR3 spans 12 residues. V was cut by 7 bases and J by 12 bases, with 16 bases left in between. DNA of the CDR3: TGTGCCAGCACCCTACCGGGGGGGCACCAGCATTTT. Translating it yields CASTLPGGHQHF.